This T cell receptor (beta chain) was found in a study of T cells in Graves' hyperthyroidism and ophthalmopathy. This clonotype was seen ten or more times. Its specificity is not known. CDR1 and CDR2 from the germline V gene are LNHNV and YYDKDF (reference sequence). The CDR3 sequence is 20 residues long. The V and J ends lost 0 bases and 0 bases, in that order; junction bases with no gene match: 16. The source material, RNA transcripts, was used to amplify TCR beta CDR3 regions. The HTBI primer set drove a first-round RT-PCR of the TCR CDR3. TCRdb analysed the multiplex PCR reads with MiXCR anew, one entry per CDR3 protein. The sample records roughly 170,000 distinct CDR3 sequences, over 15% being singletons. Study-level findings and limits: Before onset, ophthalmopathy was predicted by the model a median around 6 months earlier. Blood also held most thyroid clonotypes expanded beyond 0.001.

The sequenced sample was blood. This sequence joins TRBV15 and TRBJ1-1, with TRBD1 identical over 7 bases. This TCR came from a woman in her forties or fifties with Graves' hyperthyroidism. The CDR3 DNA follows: TGTGCCACCAGCAGAGATCCCCCCGGGACAGAATTGTTCATGAACACTGAAGCTTTCTTT. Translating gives CATSRDPPGTELFMNTEAFF. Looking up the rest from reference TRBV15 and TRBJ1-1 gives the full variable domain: DAMVIQNPRYQVTQFGKPVTLSCSQTLNHNVMYWYQQKSSQAPKLLFHYYDKDFNNEADTPDNFQSRRPNTSFCFLDIRSPGLGDTAMYLCATSRDPPGTELFMNTEAFFGQGTRLTVV.